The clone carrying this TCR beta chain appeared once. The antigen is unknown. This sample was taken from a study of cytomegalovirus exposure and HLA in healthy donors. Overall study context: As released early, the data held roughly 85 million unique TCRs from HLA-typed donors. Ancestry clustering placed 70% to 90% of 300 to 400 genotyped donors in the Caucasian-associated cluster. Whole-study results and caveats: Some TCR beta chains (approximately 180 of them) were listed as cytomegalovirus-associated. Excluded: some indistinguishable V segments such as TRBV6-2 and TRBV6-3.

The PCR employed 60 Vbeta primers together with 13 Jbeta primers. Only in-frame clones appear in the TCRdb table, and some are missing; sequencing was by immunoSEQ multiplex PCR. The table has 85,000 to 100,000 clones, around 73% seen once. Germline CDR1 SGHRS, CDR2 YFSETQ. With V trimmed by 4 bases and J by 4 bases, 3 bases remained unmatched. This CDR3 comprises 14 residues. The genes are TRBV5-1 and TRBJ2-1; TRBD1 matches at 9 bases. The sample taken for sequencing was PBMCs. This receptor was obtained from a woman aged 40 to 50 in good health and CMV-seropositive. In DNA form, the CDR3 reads TGCGCCAGCAGCAACGGACAGGGGTACAATGAGCAGTTCTTC. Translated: CASSNGQGYNEQFF.